Listed below are T cell receptor beta chains from one sample, sequenced in a study of blood T cell repertoires in COVID-19. Profiled with immunoSEQ multiplex PCR; TCRdb holds only in-frame clones, not every one. The sample carries under 150,000 clones, approximately 82% recorded once. The sequenced sample was peripheral blood. These receptors were collected from a man aged 65-85 years with active or convalescent COVID-19. CDR3s include the opening cysteine and the closing phenylalanine or tryptophan. A D gene is named only where the DNA matches it firmly. Some rows have no size entry. The others give once, few or many, or a class for an expanded clone.

d_call	clone_size	j_call	v_call	cdr3_nt	cdr3_aa
TRBD1	once	TRBJ1-2	TRBV4-3	TGCGCCAGCAGCCAAGATTACCAGGGGGGTCACTATGGCTACACCTTC	CASSQDYQGGHYGYTF
TRBD1	-	TRBJ2-3	TRBV24-1	TGTGCCACCAGTGAGTCCAGGGACAGGGGGGATACGCAGTATTTT	CATSESRDRGDTQYF
TRBD2	-	TRBJ2-7	TRBV5-1	TGCGCCAGCAGTAGCGGGACGACTAGCGGGGGAGTCGAGCAGTACTTC	CASSSGTTSGGVEQYF
-	-	TRBJ2-3	TRBV15	TGTGCCACCAGCAGAGATCGGACGGGACTTGAGGGATCATTCACAGATACGCAGTATTTT	CATSRDRTGLEGSFTDTQYF
-	-	TRBJ2-1	TRBV19	TGTGCCAGTAGTATCTCTCTCTCCTACAATGAGCAGTTCTTC	CASSISLSYNEQFF
-	few	TRBJ2-3	TRBV3-1/TRBV3-2	TGTGCCAGCAGCCAAGATCTCGTCGGGAAGACAGATACGCAGTATTTT	CASSQDLVGKTDTQYF
-	-	TRBJ2-1	TRBV5-1	TGCGCCAGCAGCTTCGACAATGAGCAGTTCTTC	CASSFDNEQFF
TRBD2	-	TRBJ2-7	TRBV3-1/TRBV3-2	TGTGCCAGCAGCCGCGGACTAGCGGGGGGCAGGCAGTACTTC	CASSRGLAGGRQYF
-	-	TRBJ1-1	TRBV9	TGTGCCAGCAGCGACAGAAACACTGAAGCTTTCTTT	CASSDRNTEAFF
-	-	TRBJ2-3	TRBV7-9	TGTGCCAGCAGCTTCGAGATCAGCGTACCTAGCACAGATACGCAGTATTTT	CASSFEISVPSTDTQYF
TRBD2	-	TRBJ2-3	TRBV4-3	TGCGCCAGCAGCCTAATAAGCGGGGGCACAGATACGCAGTATTTT	CASSLISGGTDTQYF
TRBD2	-	TRBJ2-5	TRBV7-8	TGTGCCAGCAGCTTAATTAGCGGGGGGGCCCGGTCGTCAGAGACCCAGTACTTC	CASSLISGGARSSETQYF
TRBD2	-	TRBJ2-3	TRBV7-2	TGTGCCAGCAGCTTACAGGAGGGCGGGGGGGCCACAGATACGCAGTATTTT	CASSLQEGGGATDTQYF
TRBD2	many	TRBJ2-1	TRBV7-2	TGTGCCAGCAGCTCCGACGGGGGGTCTGGTGAGCAGTTCTTC	CASSSDGGSGEQFF
-	-	TRBJ2-7	TRBV5-5	TGTGCCAGCACCGGAGGAGGGCAAGGCTACGAGCAGTACTTC	CASTGGGQGYEQYF
-	-	TRBJ2-3	TRBV19	TGTGCCAGTAGTATCTCGCGGCCTAGCACAGATACGCAGTATTTT	CASSISRPSTDTQYF
TRBD1	-	TRBJ1-1	TRBV15	TGTGCCACCAGCAGTGAGATGAACAGGGGCACTGAAGCTTTCTTT	CATSSEMNRGTEAFF
-	-	TRBJ1-4	TRBV7-9	TGTGCCAGCTCTGGTATAGGAGGGGAACTGTTTTTT	CASSGIGGELFF
-	few	TRBJ2-6	TRBV4-1	TGCGCCAGCAGCCAAGATCTATGGCTAGGTGGGGCCAACGTCCTGACTTTC	CASSQDLWLGGANVLTF
TRBD1	-	TRBJ2-7	TRBV5-4	TGTGCCAGCAGCTTTTCCGGGACAGGGGCCTACGAGCAGTACTTC	CASSFSGTGAYEQYF
TRBD1	-	TRBJ1-2	TRBV12-5	TGTGCTAGTGGTTTCGGGGACAGGGGCTATGGCTACACCTTC	CASGFGDRGYGYTF
TRBD1	many	TRBJ1-6	TRBV4-2	TGTGCCAGCAGCCAGGAACAGGGGGTAGTAAATTCACCCCTCCACTTT	CASSQEQGVVNSPLHF
TRBD1	-	TRBJ1-1	TRBV19	TGTGCCAGTAGCAATGGGGCAGGGGGCAGGGGTGAAGCTTTCTTT	CASSNGAGGRGEAFF
-	-	TRBJ2-6	TRBV10-3	TGTGCCATCAGTGAAAGATCTACGGCTGGGGCCAACGTCCTGACTTTC	CAISERSTAGANVLTF
-	-	TRBJ1-5	TRBV29-1	TGCAGCGTTGGAAAGGGGGTTAATCAGCCCCAGCATTTT	CSVGKGVNQPQHF
TRBD2	-	TRBJ2-2	TRBV19	TGTGCCAGTAGAATAGGAATAGCGGGAGCTGCGTACACCGGGGAGCTGTTTTTT	CASRIGIAGAAYTGELFF
-	-	TRBJ1-1	TRBV11-2	TGTGCCAGCAGCCCATGGTCGGGGAACACTGAAGCTTTCTTT	CASSPWSGNTEAFF
-	few	TRBJ2-2	TRBV4-3	TGCGCCAGCAGCCAAGATATGGCAGGGGAGCTGTTTTTT	CASSQDMAGELFF
TRBD2	-	TRBJ2-1	TRBV9	TGTGCCAGCAGCCCAGGGACTAGCGGGGGGCGCAATGAGCAGTTCTTC	CASSPGTSGGRNEQFF
-	-	TRBJ1-1	TRBV28	TGTGCCAGCAGTTTGATAGGCGGGAGCGGGTACACTGAAGCTTTCTTT	CASSLIGGSGYTEAFF
TRBD1	-	TRBJ1-4	TRBV9	TGTGCCAGCAGCGTTATGACAGGGAATAATGAAAAACTGTTTTTT	CASSVMTGNNEKLFF
-	once	TRBJ1-4	TRBV28	TGTGCCAGCAGTTTAGGCGGGGGGCCGGCTAATGAAAAACTGTTTTTT	CASSLGGGPANEKLFF
-	-	TRBJ1-2	TRBV7-2	TGTGCCAGCAGCTTAGACCGGGGTGGCTATGGCTACACCTTC	CASSLDRGGYGYTF
TRBD2	-	TRBJ2-1	TRBV6-5	TGTGCCAGCAGCTACACCGGGACTAGCGGGGGTGGGGAGCAGTTCTTC	CASSYTGTSGGGEQFF
-	-	TRBJ1-5	TRBV5-7	TGTGCCAGCAGCTTGGGCAGGTATAGCAATCAGCCCCAGCATTTT	CASSLGRYSNQPQHF
-	-	TRBJ1-5	TRBV28	TGTGCCAGCAGTTTCTTACAGGTTACTCAGCCCCAGCATTTT	CASSFLQVTQPQHF
TRBD1	-	TRBJ2-6	TRBV4-3	TGCGCCAGCAGCCACTCGGACAGGGCTGGGGCCAACGTCCTGACTTTC	CASSHSDRAGANVLTF
TRBD2	-	TRBJ2-2	TRBV11-3	TGTGCCAGCAGCCTCACGGGAGGAGTCGGGGAGCTGTTTTTT	CASSLTGGVGELFF
TRBD1	once	TRBJ2-4	TRBV7-2	TGTGCCAGCAGCTCGACAGGGAACATTCAGTACTTC	CASSSTGNIQYF
TRBD2	-	TRBJ2-1	TRBV13	TGTGCCAGCAGCCTTAGCGGGAGCTCCTACAATGAGCAGTTCTTC	CASSLSGSSYNEQFF
TRBD1	-	TRBJ1-1	TRBV18	TGTGCCAGCTCACCACCATCCGGGACAGGAGGTACTGAAGCTTTCTTT	CASSPPSGTGGTEAFF
TRBD1	-	TRBJ2-2	TRBV5-1	TGCGCCAGCAGCTTGCGTCCCCCCGGGACAGGGGGTGGTACCGGGGAGCTGTTTTTT	CASSLRPPGTGGGTGELFF
TRBD2	-	TRBJ2-5	TRBV6-6	TGTGCCAGCAGTCAATCGGGGACTAGCGGGAGAGGCCAAGAGACCCAGTACTTC	CASSQSGTSGRGQETQYF